This T cell receptor (beta chain) was documented in a study of regulatory T cells (dated by TCRdb to the late 2010s). Background on the whole study: The study compared T-cell receptor beta repertoires of sorted regulatory, conventional CD4+ and CD8+ T cells between CD3G-deficient patients and healthy controls. The study at large found these results: CD8+ T cells from patients showed a nonsignificant trend toward lower Shannon entropy than control CD8+ cells. Repertoires from patients had restricted unique TRB V-J pairs and skewed V and J gene usage, with the strongest effect in regulatory T cells.

In the multiplex PCR, 52 forward TRBV primers and 13 reverse TRBJ primers were used, and assay-based and computational corrections were applied for amplification bias. Rearranged TRB loci were amplified from genomic DNA by multiplex PCR within the immunoSEQ assay. An Illumina HiSeq platform was used to sequence the TRB amplicons. On the study's bioinformatics: Custom algorithms error-filtered the raw sequences and aligned them to reference gene sequences, after which the immunoSEQ online tools were used for analysis. The frequencies of productive and nonproductive TRB rearrangements were evaluated among unique sequences as well as among total sequences. Assessment of potential self-reactivity relied on the hydrophobicity of positions 6 and 7 in the TRB CDR3, along with their amino acid composition. Groups were compared by t tests, Mann-Whitney tests or two-way ANOVA performed in Prism software. The table was pulled from immuneACCESS by TCRdb, which kept in-frame rearrangements only. Such tables lose some clones; where checked, under half of the loss comes from unresolved V genes, and the rest has no known cause. V and J calls and clone size are given by that table; D and trimming were obtained from the DNA. Counted in this sample were some 17,000 clones; roughly 90% of them appeared once. The top ten clonotypes cover about 31% of the sample.

Evidence of autoimmunity was found in all CD3G-deficient patients, and more severe autoimmunity was observed in two of the patients. Patients ranged from 2 to 39 years of age at testing and had reduced naive and increased memory CD4+ and CD8+ T-cell proportions. The patient group comprised several individuals with CD3G deficiency. An international network of physicians across the United States, Europe and Asia provided the patient samples and clinical data. Peripheral blood mononuclear cells were isolated by Ficoll density separation. CD3+ CD8+ CD4- T cells were isolated using a FACSAria cell sorter. The junction shows trimming of 2 bases on V and 4 bases on J, plus 6 bases between the germline ends. The cysteine opens and the phenylalanine closes a CDR3 of 12 amino acids. The only DNA kept is the CDR3, 36 bases in frame from the first base. For CDR1 and CDR2, the germline V gene lists SGHRS and YFSETQ.

Points on this clone: Its antigen remains unidentified. Per-nucleotide qualities are absent, and no much larger clonotype sits a single base away.

This TCR derives from a person under 30 with CD3G deficiency. The sequenced material came from CD8+ T cells sorted from blood. The sequence links TRBV5-1 to TRBJ2-5; no D gene is confidently identified. The nucleotide sequence reads as follows: TGCGCCAGCAGCTTCCCGGGAGAGACCCAGTACTTC. It specifies CASSFPGETQYF.